The 25 T cell receptor beta chains in this list originate from one sample, sequenced in a study of technical replicates of blood from several donors. Data came from immunoSEQ multiplex PCR; TCRdb stores just in-frame clones and leaves some out. The data contain tens of thousands of clones, just under 95% of them singletons. Sequences were obtained from PBMCs. Source of these receptors: a human donor in good health. Some clones in this sample may be carry-over from other donors' samples.

The J gene is TRBJ1-2, the V gene TRBV4-3; 8 bases fit TRBD1. The ends lost 3 bases at V and 9 bases at J; junction bases unmatched: 12. The CDR3 extends over 15 amino acids. Germline assignment: CDR1 LGHNA and CDR2 YSLEER. The DNA for the CDR3 is TGCGCCAGCAGCCAGGACAGGGTGGGAGCGTCCAGCTACACCTTC. Translated: CASSQDRVGASSYTF.

The V gene is TRBV19, the J gene TRBJ2-3; maybe TRBD1 (5 bases). Trimming shortened V by 7 bases and J by 7 bases, and 15 bases separated the two germline ends. The CDR3 has 13 residues. Germline-derived CDR1 and CDR2 are LNHDA and SQIVND (reference sequence). CDR3 amino acids: CASTEGAIHTQYF. CDR3 DNA sequence: TGTGCCAGTACAGAAGGGGCGATTCATACGCAGTATTTT.

The chain links TRBV4-2 to TRBJ2-7, with D possibly matching TRBD1 (6 bases). The CDR3 totals 15 residues. CDR1 and CDR2 from the germline V gene are LGHNA and YNFKEQ. Trimming cost V 0 bases and J 2 bases, with 11 bases left between them. The CDR3 sequence is CASSQEGQGTYEQYF. CDR3 DNA sequence: TGTGCCAGCAGCCAAGAGGGGCAGGGGACCTACGAGCAGTACTTC.

The chain combines TRBV7-6 with TRBJ2-1; no clear D. The germline V gene encodes CDR1 SGHVS and CDR2 FNYEAQ. Trimming stripped 6 bases from V and 7 bases from J, with 10 bases between. This CDR3 region has 12 residues. The CDR3 sequence: CASSPGVNEQFF. Written as DNA, the CDR3 is TGTGCCAGCAGTCCGGGTGTGAATGAGCAGTTCTTC.

The chain uses TRBV6-5 and TRBJ2-3; perhaps TRBD2 as D (5 bases). V dropped 6 bases and J dropped 8 bases, with 18 bases sitting between them. The CDR3 spans 14 residues. Germline-derived CDR1 and CDR2 are MNHEY and SVGAGI. DNA for the CDR3: TGTGCCAGCAGATTGGAAAGAGACGCGGGTACGCAGTATTTT. Protein product: CASRLERDAGTQYF.

This clone was observed once. The chain is built from TRBV7-9 and TRBJ2-5; D is possibly TRBD2 (6 bases). CDR1 and CDR2 (germline): SEHNR, FQNEAQ (reference sequence). V was pared by 6 bases and J by 5 bases, with 13 bases between. The CDR3 is made up of 13 amino acids. This CDR3 is CASSGTSGETQYF. In DNA, the CDR3 is TGTGCCAGCAGTGGGACTTCGGGGGAGACCCAGTACTTC.

This clone was found a few times. The chain joins TRBV19 to TRBJ2-7; TRBD2 matches at 7 bases. Unmatched junction bases numbered 3, after V lost 2 bases and J lost 2 bases. This CDR3 is built from 14 residues. Germline-derived CDR1 and CDR2 are LNHDA and SQIVND (reference sequence). In nucleotides, the CDR3 is TGTGCCAGTAGTATACGGGGGAGGGCCTACGAGCAGTACTTC. Its translation is CASSIRGRAYEQYF. The complete variable domain, with remaining parts taken from reference TRBV19 and TRBJ2-7, reads DGGITQSPKYLFRKEGQNVTLSCEQNLNHDAMYWYRQDPGQGLRLIYYSQIVNDFQKGDIAEGYSVSREKKESFPLTVTSAQKNPTAFYLCASSIRGRAYEQYFGPGTRLTVT.

The CDR3 spells CASSRGRLAGMTGHEQFF. The CDR3 DNA is TGTGCCAGCAGCCGGGGGCGACTAGCGGGGATGACTGGCCATGAGCAGTTCTTC. The chain couples TRBV7-8 to TRBJ2-1; 11 bases align to TRBD2. The germline gives CDR1 SGHVS, CDR2 FQNEAQ. Unmatched junction bases numbered 17, after V lost 5 bases and J lost 8 bases. This CDR3 region has 18 residues.

The chain recombines TRBV2 with TRBJ2-2; perhaps TRBD2 as D (5 bases). The CDR3 is 15 amino acids. Looked up from germline, CDR1 is SNHLY and CDR2 is FYNNEI. V lost 4 bases to trimming and J lost 1 base, with 10 bases between them. CDR3 DNA sequence: TGTGCCAGCAGTGTCGAGGGTCTGAACACCGGGGAGCTGTTTTTT. This gives the protein CASSVEGLNTGELFF.

V usage is TRBV7-2 and J usage is TRBJ2-7; 7 nucleotides line up with TRBD2. Germline loops: CDR1 SGHTA, CDR2 FQGNSA. V trimming: 10 bases; J trimming: 6 bases; junction bases outside the gene matches: 15. The CDR3 consists of 14 residues. The DNA of the CDR3 is TGTGCCATCGCCTGGGGAGGGGTTGTAGGCGAGCAGTACTTC. It yields the protein CAIAWGGVVGEQYF.

This CDR3 is CASSLGGGTPEQFF. As DNA, the CDR3 is TGTGCCAGCAGCTTAGGGGGTGGGACTCCTGAGCAGTTCTTC. The chain is built from TRBV7-3 and TRBJ2-1; D possibly corresponds to TRBD2 (6 bases). Germline V gene data show CDR1 as SGHTA and CDR2 as FQGTGA. The CDR3 covers 14 residues. V was shortened by 2 bases and J by 9 bases, with 14 bases between the two germline ends. Supplemented by reference TRBV7-3 and TRBJ2-1, the full variable domain reads GAGVSQTPSNKVTEKGKYVELRCDPISGHTALYWYRQSLGQGPEFLIYFQGTGAADDSGLPNDRFFAVRPEGSVSTLKIQRTERGDSAVYLCASSLGGGTPEQFFGPGTRLTVL.

The CDR3 reads CASWGGIAYNEQFF. The CDR3 DNA follows: TGTGCCAGCTGGGGCGGGATCGCCTACAATGAGCAGTTCTTC. This chain joins TRBV6-1 and TRBJ2-1; possibly TRBD2 for D (6 bases). V was clipped by 8 bases and J by 2 bases, with 13 bases between them. In germline, CDR1 is MNHNS, CDR2 SASEGT. The CDR3 has 14 residues.

V and J are TRBV19 and TRBJ1-2; weak D call: TRBD1 (5 bases). V dropped 2 bases and J dropped 4 bases, with 11 bases sitting between them. Germline CDR1 is LNHDA and CDR2 is SQIVND (reference sequence). This CDR3 contains 14 residues. The CDR3 DNA follows: TGTGCCAGTAGTATAAACAGGCGATCCTATGGCTACACCTTC. Protein product: CASSINRRSYGYTF.

This chain joins TRBV6-6 and TRBJ2-2; TRBD2 aligns across 11 bases. V lost 6 bases to trimming and J lost 4 bases; unmatched junction nucleotides: 4. The CDR3 is 15 amino acids. Germline V gene lookup returns CDR1 MNHNY and CDR2 SVGAGI (reference sequence). The CDR3 loop reads CASSTGLAGTGELFF. The CDR3 nucleotides read TGTGCCAGCAGCACCGGACTAGCGGGCACCGGGGAGCTGTTTTTT.

The DNA for the CDR3 is TGTGCCTGGAGTGTTATGAGGAGCGGGAGGAGAGAGACCCAGTACTTC. Translating it yields CAWSVMRSGRRETQYF. The chain recombines TRBV30 with TRBJ2-5; 9 bases match TRBD2. V lost 0 bases and J lost 4; bases outside the gene matches: 9. This CDR3 has 16 amino acids. Germline loops: CDR1 GTSNPN, CDR2 SVGIG (reference sequence).

The V and J genes are TRBV5-4 and TRBJ2-5; 10 nucleotides line up with TRBD2. V trimming: 2 bases; J trimming: 4 bases; junction bases outside the gene matches: 5. The CDR3 runs to 15 residues. CDR1 is SGHNT and CDR2 is YYREEE in the germline V gene (reference sequence). CDR3 sequence: CASSFSGGALETQYF. Written as DNA, the CDR3 is TGTGCCAGCAGCTTCAGCGGGGGGGCCTTAGAGACCCAGTACTTC.

The chain links TRBV25-1 to TRBJ2-5; weak D call: TRBD1 (5 bases). The CDR3 runs to 13 residues. V was clipped by 3 bases and J by 8 bases, with 13 bases between them. Germline CDR1 MGHDK, CDR2 SYGVNS. Here the CDR3 reads CASSETDSGTQYF. For the CDR3, the DNA is TGTGCCAGCAGTGAGACAGACTCGGGTACCCAGTACTTC.

This chain connects TRBV7-8 to TRBJ2-2, with 13 bases aligning to TRBD2. The germline V gene has CDR1 SGHVS and CDR2 FQNEAQ. CDR3 size: 17 residues. The J segment lost 4 bases and the V segment lost 4 bases, leaving 6 bases of the junction unmatched. The CDR3 DNA follows: TGTGCCAGCAGCTCTCCGGGACTAGCGGGGAGCACCGGGGAGCTGTTTTTT. Its translation: CASSSPGLAGSTGELFF.

J is TRBJ1-2 and V is TRBV4-2, with 8 bases that match TRBD1. Germline CDR1 and CDR2: LGHNA and YNFKEQ. This CDR3 is 14 amino acids long. V lost 4 bases and J lost 3; bases outside the gene matches: 4. CDR3 sequence (DNA): TGTGCCAGCAGCCGGAACAGGGGGGACTATGGCTACACCTTC. This gives the protein CASSRNRGDYGYTF.

The chain couples TRBV7-2 to TRBJ1-6; D remains ambiguous. V was cut by 5 bases and J by 4 bases, with 9 bases left in between. CDR3 length: 14 amino acids. Germline loops: CDR1 SGHTA, CDR2 FQGNSA. CDR3 protein: CASSLNWYNSPLHF. CDR3 DNA: TGTGCCAGCAGCCTGAACTGGTATAATTCACCCCTCCACTTT.

The count of this clone is one. V usage is TRBV4-1 and J usage is TRBJ2-6; 12 nucleotides align to TRBD2. J lost 4 bases, V lost 4 bases, and 5 bases had no gene match. This CDR3 contains 17 residues. Germline values: CDR1 MGHRA, CDR2 YSYEKL. CDR3 region: CASSRTSGRRGANVLTF. In DNA, the CDR3 is TGCGCCAGCAGCCGTACTAGCGGGAGGAGGGGGGCCAACGTCCTGACTTTC.

The chain employs TRBV7-2 and TRBJ2-3; weak D call: TRBD1 (5 bases). Germline CDR1 and CDR2: SGHTA and FQGNSA. The V gene lost 4 bases and the J gene lost 7 bases, with 18 bases spanning the gap. CDR3 length equals 15 residues. CDR3 region: CASSSDSWTFNTQYF. The DNA of the CDR3 is TGTGCCAGCAGCTCTGACAGCTGGACGTTCAATACGCAGTATTTT.

V gene TRBV6-1 combines with J gene TRBJ1-5; 10 bases are shared with TRBD1. The germline CDR1 and CDR2 sequences are MNHNS and SASEGT. With V trimmed by 7 bases and J by 6 bases, 9 bases remained unmatched. This CDR3 is built from 15 residues. The DNA of the CDR3 is TGTGCCAGCATTCCTCCCGGGACAGGGGCTCAGCCCCAGCATTTT. Its translation is CASIPPGTGAQPQHF.

In this sample, this clone turned up once. The chain links TRBV6-5 to TRBJ1-3; D is ambiguous. From germline, CDR1 is MNHEY and CDR2 SVGAGI. Deletions cut 0 bases from V and 2 bases from J, with 11 bases between. The CDR3 is 16 amino acids. CDR3 coding DNA: TGTGCCAGCAGTTACTCGATGAGCACCGCTGGAAACACCATATATTTT. Its protein is CASSYSMSTAGNTIYF.

V is TRBV19 and J is TRBJ1-1, with unresolved D. Germline values: CDR1 LNHDA, CDR2 SQIVND (reference sequence). V shed 4 bases and J shed 6 bases, with 15 bases lying between them. The CDR3 totals 14 residues. The CDR3 nucleotides read TGTGCCAGTAGTACCTACGTGGAGTCCGCTGAAGCTTTCTTT. Amino acid sequence: CASSTYVESAEAFF.